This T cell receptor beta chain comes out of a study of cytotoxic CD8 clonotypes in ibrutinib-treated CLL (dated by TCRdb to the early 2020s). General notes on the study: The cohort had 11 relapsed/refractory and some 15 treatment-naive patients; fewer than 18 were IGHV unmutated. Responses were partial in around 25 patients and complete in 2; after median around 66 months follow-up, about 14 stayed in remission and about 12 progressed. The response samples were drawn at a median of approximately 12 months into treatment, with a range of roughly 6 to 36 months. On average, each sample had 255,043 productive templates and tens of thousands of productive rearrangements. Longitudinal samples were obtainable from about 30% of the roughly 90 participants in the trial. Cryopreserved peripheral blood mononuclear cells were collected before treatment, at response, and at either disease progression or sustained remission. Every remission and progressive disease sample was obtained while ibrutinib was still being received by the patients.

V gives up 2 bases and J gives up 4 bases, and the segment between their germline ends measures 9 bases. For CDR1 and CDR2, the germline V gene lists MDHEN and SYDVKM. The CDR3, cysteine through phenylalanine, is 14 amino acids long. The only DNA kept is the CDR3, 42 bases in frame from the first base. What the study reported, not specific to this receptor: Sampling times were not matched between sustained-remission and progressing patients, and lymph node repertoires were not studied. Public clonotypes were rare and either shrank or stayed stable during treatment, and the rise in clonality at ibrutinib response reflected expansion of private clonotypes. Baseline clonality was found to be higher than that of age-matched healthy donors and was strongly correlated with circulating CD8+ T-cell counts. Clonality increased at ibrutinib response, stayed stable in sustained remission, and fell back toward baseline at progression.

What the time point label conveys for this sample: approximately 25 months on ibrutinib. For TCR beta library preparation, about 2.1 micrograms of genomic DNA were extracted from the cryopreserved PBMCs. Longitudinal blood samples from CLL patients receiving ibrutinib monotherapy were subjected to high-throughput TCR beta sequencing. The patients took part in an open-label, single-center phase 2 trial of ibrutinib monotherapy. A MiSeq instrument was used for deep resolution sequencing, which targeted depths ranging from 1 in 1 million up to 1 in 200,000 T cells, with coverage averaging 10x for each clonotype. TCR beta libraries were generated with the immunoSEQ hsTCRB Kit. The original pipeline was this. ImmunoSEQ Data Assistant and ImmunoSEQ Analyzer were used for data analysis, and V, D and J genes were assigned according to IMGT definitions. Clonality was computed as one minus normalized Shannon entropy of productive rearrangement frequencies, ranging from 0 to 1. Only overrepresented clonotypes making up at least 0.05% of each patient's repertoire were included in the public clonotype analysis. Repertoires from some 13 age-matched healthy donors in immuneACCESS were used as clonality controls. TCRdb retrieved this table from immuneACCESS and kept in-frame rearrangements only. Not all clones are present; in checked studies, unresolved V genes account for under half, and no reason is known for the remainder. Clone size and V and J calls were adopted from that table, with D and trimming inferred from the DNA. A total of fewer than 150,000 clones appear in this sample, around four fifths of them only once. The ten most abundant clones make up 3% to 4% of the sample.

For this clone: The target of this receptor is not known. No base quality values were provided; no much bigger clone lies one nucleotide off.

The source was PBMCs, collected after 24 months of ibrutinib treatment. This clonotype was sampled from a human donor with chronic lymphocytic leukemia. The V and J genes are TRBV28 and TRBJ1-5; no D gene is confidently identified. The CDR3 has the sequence CASSLLQRNQPQHF. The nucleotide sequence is TGTGCCAGCAGTTTACTGCAACGGAATCAGCCCCAGCATTTT.